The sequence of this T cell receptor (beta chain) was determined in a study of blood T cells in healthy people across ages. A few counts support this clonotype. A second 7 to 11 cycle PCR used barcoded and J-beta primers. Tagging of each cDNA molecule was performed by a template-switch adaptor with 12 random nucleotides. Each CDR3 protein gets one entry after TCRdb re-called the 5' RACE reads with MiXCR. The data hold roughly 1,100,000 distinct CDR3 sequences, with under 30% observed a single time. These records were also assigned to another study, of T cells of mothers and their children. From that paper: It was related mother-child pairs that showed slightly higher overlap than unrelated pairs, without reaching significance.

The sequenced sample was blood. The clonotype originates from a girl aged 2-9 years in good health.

As DNA, the CDR3 is TGTGCCAGCAGCTTGGCCCACAGGGATCAGCCCCAGCATTTT. Translated, it gives CASSLAHRDQPQHF. The chain carries TRBV13 and TRBJ1-5, with a weak D call TRBD1 (6 bases). With 3 bases removed from V and 5 bases from J, the gap between germline ends came to 11 bases. CDR1 is PRHDT, CDR2 FYEKMQ, per germline (reference sequence). The CDR3 extends over 14 amino acids. The full variable domain, completed using reference TRBV13 and TRBJ1-5, is AAGVIQSPRHLIKEKRETATLKCYPIPRHDTVYWYQQGPGQDPQFLISFYEKMQSDKGSIPDRFSAQQFSDYHSELNMSSLELGDSALYFCASSLAHRDQPQHFGDGTRLSIL.